This T cell receptor beta chain was sequenced during a study of blood T cells in healthy people across ages. Every donor gave approximately 10 milliliters of peripheral blood. CDR3 length equals 14 residues. J lost 5 bases, V lost 6 bases, and 3 bases had no gene match. Germline V gene sequence: CDR1 WSHSY, CDR2 SAAADI. Study-wide results and caveats: The study regarded diversity estimates from one million T cells as underestimates.

Using a J-beta primer mix together with a sample-barcoded 5' primer, a second PCR was run for about 6 to 11 cycles. A single record per CDR3 protein comes from TCRdb applying MiXCR to the 5' RACE reads. The sample holds around 1.7 million distinct CDR3 sequences, 28% seen once. With respect to this clonotype: Its antigen is currently unknown.

The origin of this receptor is a woman in her twenties or thirties in good health. The chain combines TRBV10-2 with TRBJ2-3; 12 bases align to TRBD2. The sequenced material came from blood. CDR3: CASRPSGGEDTQYF. The DNA of the CDR3 is TGCGCCAGCAGGCCTAGCGGGGGGGAAGATACGCAGTATTTT.